These T cell receptor beta chains were read from a single sample in a study of cytomegalovirus exposure and HLA in healthy donors. Clones were read by immunoSEQ multiplex PCR, and TCRdb kept only the in-frame ones, dropping some. This sample carries some 180,000 clones, 65% to 85% of them seen once, and the ten largest clones take around 1.4%. The sample comprised PBMCs. Receptors originate from a girl between 5 and 17 years old in good health and CMV-seropositive. The CDR3 runs from the conserved cysteine through the conserved F or W. Fields, in order: J gene, V gene, CDR3 protein.

>TRBJ1-3|TRBV30
CAWREQGARNAIYF
>TRBJ2-1|TRBV10-1
CASSLAGAVNEQFF
>TRBJ1-2|TRBV19
CASRWSLYGYTF
>TRBJ1-5|TRBV7-2
CASSLYRGAGQPQHF
>TRBJ2-5|TRBV2
CASNSDRGETQYF
>TRBJ2-1|TRBV19
CASSIFPGPLNEQFF
>TRBJ2-5|TRBV25-1
CASRSLAGEETQYF
>TRBJ2-3|TRBV9
CASSVGLAGVRGPGTDTQYF
>TRBJ2-7|TRBV4-1
CASSQEGQAYEQYF
>TRBJ1-1|TRBV5-6
CASSPPFRDSHIEAFF